The next 23 T cell receptor beta chains were all read from a single sample in a study of T cells in Graves' hyperthyroidism and ophthalmopathy. It was RNA transcripts that yielded the amplified TCR beta CDR3 regions. The primer set for the first-round RT-PCR of the TCR CDR3 was HTBI. Via MiXCR, TCRdb re-called the multiplex PCR reads, giving one row per CDR3 protein. The sample lists 500,000 to 600,000 distinct CDR3 sequences; 35% to 55% were seen once. The sequenced sample was peripheral blood or thyroid tissue (not recorded which). The receptors shown here come from an adult woman with Graves' disease, either hyperthyroidism or ophthalmopathy (not recorded which).

This clonotype has a count of ten or more. The V and J genes are TRBV5-5 and TRBJ1-5, with D tentatively TRBD1 (6 bases). The V gene lost 1 base and the J gene lost 2 bases, with 16 bases spanning the gap. This CDR3 has 17 residues. The germline gives CDR1 SGHKS, CDR2 YYEKEE (reference sequence). CDR3 bases: TGTGCCAGCAGCTTGACCATACAGGGAAGCGGCAATCAGCCCCAGCATTTT. Translated, it gives CASSLTIQGSGNQPQHF. The full variable domain, completed using reference TRBV5-5 and TRBJ1-5, is DAGVTQSPTHLIKTRGQQVTLRCSPISGHKSVSWYQQVLGQGPQFIFQYYEKEERGRGNFPDRFSARQFPNYSSELNVNALLLGDSALYLCASSLTIQGSGNQPQHFGDGTRLSIL.

The table lists this clonotype with many counts. The chain joins TRBV6-1 to TRBJ1-1, with 9 bases lining up with TRBD1. This CDR3 spans 14 amino acids. V was clipped by 4 bases and J by 4 bases; unmatched bases: 4. CDR1 is MNHNS, CDR2 SASEGT, per germline. CDR3 bases: TGTGCCAGCAGTGGGACAGGGGAGGTCACTGAAGCTTTCTTT. Translation: CASSGTGEVTEAFF.

The chain employs TRBV4-1 and TRBJ2-5, with D perhaps assigned TRBD1 or TRBD2 (5 bases each). This CDR3 contains 13 residues. CDR1 is MGHRA, CDR2 YSYEKL, per germline. Trimming pared 3 bases from V and 5 bases from J, leaving 10 bases between. Written as DNA, the CDR3 is TGCGCCAGCAGCCAGGGGGTTTTCGAGACCCAGTACTTC. Its protein product is CASSQGVFETQYF.

The rearrangement uses TRBV29-1 and TRBJ1-2, with D possibly being TRBD1 (6 bases). Germline V gives CDR1 SQVTM, CDR2 ANQGSEA. The CDR3 sequence is 15 residues long. Deletions cut 4 bases from V and 2 bases from J, with 17 bases between. CDR3 coding DNA: TGCAGCGTTGGGCAGAATCGGGACAACAACTATGGCTACACCTTC. Residues: CSVGQNRDNNYGYTF.

The rearrangement links TRBV7-8 to TRBJ1-2, with 7 bases fitting TRBD1. Germline CDR1 and CDR2: SGHVS and FQNEAQ. V lost 1 base, J lost 0 bases, and 2 bases stayed unmatched. The CDR3 totals 15 residues. The CDR3 spells CASSLDRGSNYGYTF. The DNA for the CDR3 is TGTGCCAGCAGCTTAGACAGGGGTTCTAACTATGGCTACACCTTC.

This clonotype was detected ten times or more. The rearrangement uses TRBV7-3 and TRBJ1-1; 9 positions match TRBD1. Germline CDR1 is SGHTA and CDR2 is FQGTGA. The CDR3 consists of 13 residues. V lost 5 bases and J lost 4; bases outside the gene matches: 2. This CDR3 reads CASSQTGGTEAFF. As DNA, the CDR3 is TGTGCCAGCAGCCAGACAGGGGGCACTGAAGCTTTCTTT.

This clonotype was recorded at least ten times. V gene TRBV7-8 combines with J gene TRBJ2-5; 8 bases are shared with TRBD1. With 1 base clipped from V and 5 bases from J, the junction kept 12 bases outside the gene matches. This CDR3 is 17 amino acids long. Germline values: CDR1 SGHVS, CDR2 FQNEAQ. The DNA for the CDR3 is TGTGCCAGCAGCTTAGAGGTTCGGCAGGGGGCCGGGGAGACCCAGTACTTC. This encodes CASSLEVRQGAGETQYF.

This clonotype occurred many times. The V call is TRBV6-5, the J call TRBJ1-1; a weak D match, TRBD1 (6 bases). V was cut by 11 bases and J by 4 bases, with 17 bases left in between. Germline V CDR1 and CDR2: MNHEY, SVGAGI. The CDR3 covers 13 residues. The DNA of the CDR3 is TGTGCCTGCGAAGGGGGGGTGGGCACTGAAGCTTTCTTT. This translates into CACEGGVGTEAFF.

The chain couples TRBV15 to TRBJ2-7, with D unresolved. The CDR3 is 16 residues long. Germline V gene sequence: CDR1 LNHNV, CDR2 YYDKDF (reference sequence). Between the trimmed V and J ends, which lost 3 bases and 7 bases, there was a span of 22 bases. The CDR3: CATSRGMGMASTEQYF. Here the CDR3 DNA reads TGTGCCACCAGCAGGGGCATGGGTATGGCCTCAACTGAGCAGTACTTC.

V is TRBV5-5 and J is TRBJ2-5; unclear D gene. Germline loops: CDR1 SGHKS, CDR2 YYEKEE (reference sequence). This CDR3 region has 14 residues. The germline V and J ends were trimmed by 2 bases and 1 base, with 9 bases remaining between them. CDR3 in amino acids: CASSLTIPQETQYF. CDR3 nucleotide sequence: TGTGCCAGCAGCTTAACAATACCCCAAGAGACCCAGTACTTC. Filled out from reference TRBV5-5 and TRBJ2-5, the complete variable domain reads DAGVTQSPTHLIKTRGQQVTLRCSPISGHKSVSWYQQVLGQGPQFIFQYYEKEERGRGNFPDRFSARQFPNYSSELNVNALLLGDSALYLCASSLTIPQETQYFGPGTRLLVL.

This clonotype was counted a few times. The chain combines TRBV2 with TRBJ1-5, with 8 bases fitting TRBD1. The CDR3 consists of 16 residues. Losses at the gene ends were 6 bases for V and 6 bases for J; bases not matched to a gene: 13. CDR1 is SNHLY and CDR2 is FYNNEI in the germline V gene. In DNA, the CDR3 is TGTGCCAGCAGCCCCACCGGACAGGGTGATTTTCAGCCCCAGCATTTT. It codes for CASSPTGQGDFQPQHF.

In this sample, this clonotype turned up a few times. J is TRBJ1-1 and V is TRBV29-1; no definite D call. Germline V gene lookup returns CDR1 SQVTM and CDR2 ANQGSEA. The CDR3 contains 13 residues. Trimming took 3 bases from V and 0 from J, leaving 8 bases between them. CDR3 sequence reads: CSVDGRVNTEAFF. DNA of the CDR3: TGCAGCGTTGATGGACGGGTGAACACTGAAGCTTTCTTT.

A remark on this clonotype: One base away lies a much larger clone, so this may be a sequencing read error. The gene calls are TRBV10-3 and TRBJ2-5, with a possible D match to TRBD1 (8 bases). The CDR3 covers 14 residues. Looked up from germline, CDR1 is ENHRY and CDR2 is SYGVKD. Trimming took 10 bases from V and 5 from J, leaving 20 bases between them. The CDR3: CANRGTGGPETQYF. The CDR3 coding sequence is TGTGCCAACAGGGGGACGGGAGGTCCGGAGACCCAGTACTTC.

This clonotype was seen at least ten times. The rearrangement joins TRBV20-1 to TRBJ2-6, with TRBD2 as a possible D gene (5 bases). CDR1 and CDR2 (germline): DFQATT, SNEGSKA (reference sequence). This CDR3 has 18 amino acids. The V and J ends lost 0 bases and 0 bases respectively, with 15 bases between them. The CDR3 region is CSARELRGNFSGANVLTF. The CDR3 DNA follows: TGCAGTGCTAGAGAGCTTAGAGGGAACTTCTCTGGGGCCAACGTCCTGACTTTC.

This clonotype was found many times. This chain connects TRBV7-2 to TRBJ2-7; D perhaps matches TRBD1 (5 bases). Trimming took 3 bases from V and 0 from J, leaving 9 bases between them. The CDR3 sequence is 14 residues long. Germline loops: CDR1 SGHTA, CDR2 FQGNSA. CDR3 amino acids: CASSFLDSSYEQYF. CDR3 DNA: TGTGCCAGCAGCTTTCTAGACAGCTCCTACGAGCAGTACTTC.

Comments on this clonotype: Since no conserved phenylalanine or tryptophan closes the CDR3, a read error is the likely cause. The V and J genes are TRBV5-1 and TRBJ2-7; the D gene is possibly TRBD2 (5 bases). V lost 4 bases and J 0 bases, leaving 11 bases between the germline ends. The CDR3 is 14 amino acids. Germline CDR1 reads SGHRS; CDR2 reads YFSETQ. Written as DNA, the CDR3 is TGCGCCAGCAGCGGTTCGGGGATCTCCTACGAGCAGTACCTC. This codes for CASSGSGISYEQYL.

Ten or more counts support this clonotype. CDR3 DNA: TGCGCCAGCAGCCGTGGCGGGGTGACCGGGGAGCTGTTTTTT. It yields the protein CASSRGGVTGELFF. The genes are TRBV5-1 and TRBJ2-2; TRBD2 might be the D (6 bases). Germline V CDR1 and CDR2: SGHRS, YFSETQ. The V end lost 4 bases, the J end lost 5 bases, and 12 bases lay between the germline ends. This CDR3 spans 14 amino acids.

V usage is TRBV7-9 and J usage is TRBJ1-4; possibly TRBD1 for D (6 bases). The CDR3 consists of 13 residues. Germline V gene data show CDR1 as SEHNR and CDR2 as FQNEAQ (reference sequence). The V gene lost 7 bases and the J gene lost 5 bases, with 11 bases spanning the gap. CDR3 loop: CASTTGPNEKLFF. DNA of the CDR3: TGTGCCAGCACGACAGGCCCGAATGAAAAACTGTTTTTT.

To note about this clonotype: Relative to the germline gene, one junction end is altered; a read error may explain this. The chain recombines TRBV10-3 with TRBJ2-7; TRBD2 matches at 9 bases. The V gene's germline CDR1 is ENHRY and CDR2 SYGVKD. The CDR3 sequence is 13 residues long. The CDR3 protein is CAISGSGSYEQCF. CDR3 bases: TGTGCCATCAGTGGTAGCGGGAGCTACGAGCAGTGCTTC.

In this sample, this clonotype turned up many times. CDR3 amino acids: CAAPRTPETQYF. CDR3 nucleotides: TGTGCCGCCCCACGAACCCCAGAGACCCAGTACTTC. V is TRBV24-1 and J is TRBJ2-5, with no clear D. Trimming shortened V by 12 bases and J by 4 bases, and 14 bases separated the two germline ends. Germline values: CDR1 KGHDR, CDR2 SFDVKD. The CDR3 is 12 amino acids.

The genes are TRBV10-3 and TRBJ2-7; TRBD2 agrees at 11 bases. The junction had 7 bases not matched to a gene; V was cut back by 6 bases and J by 6 bases. CDR3 length: 14 residues. The germline V gene encodes CDR1 ENHRY and CDR2 SYGVKD. The CDR3 region is CAIRGTSGILEQYF. CDR3 sequence (DNA): TGTGCCATCAGAGGGACTAGCGGAATTCTCGAGCAGTACTTC.

At least ten counts were recorded for this clonotype. CDR3 protein: CASSQPGELFF. As DNA, the CDR3 is TGTGCCAGCAGCCAACCCGGGGAGCTGTTTTTT. V and J are TRBV3-1 and TRBJ2-2; D is undetermined. The germline CDR1 and CDR2 sequences are LGHDT and YNNKEL (reference sequence). The length of the CDR3 is 11 residues. Trimming cost V 2 bases and J 6 bases, with 1 base left between them.

This clonotype was counted ten times or more. The V call is TRBV7-2, the J call TRBJ1-1, with D perhaps TRBD1 (5 bases). V lost 4 bases, J lost 5 bases, and 11 bases lay in between. CDR3 length: 13 amino acids. CDR1 and CDR2 from the germline V gene are SGHTA and FQGNSA. The CDR3 bases are TGTGCCAGCAGCTACGACAGCACGACTGAAGCTTTCTTT. As protein: CASSYDSTTEAFF.